This TCR beta chain was sequenced for a study of blood T cell repertoires in COVID-19. Study information: Italy, Spain and the United States were the sources of the convalescent and acute COVID-19 samples. PBMCs, B-cell-depleted T cells, or T cells provided the cDNA or gDNA that made up the material.

Everyone who took part was 18 to 89 years old, and they came from about two dozen US areas. Self-reported history from a screening survey and questionnaire set each donor's cohort. Method: immunoSEQ multiplex PCR; TCRdb's copy keeps in-frame clones and lacks some. Of about 230,000 clones detected, about nine tenths appear once; the ten largest clones hold about 14%. The ends lost 10 bases at V and 1 base at J; junction bases unmatched: 4. CDR3 length equals 14 residues. Germline V gene data show CDR1 as ENHRY and CDR2 as SYGVKD. This sequence was found in a man between 18 and 29 years old who had recovered from COVID-19. This chain uses TRBV10-3 with TRBJ2-2; 9 bases match TRBD2. The specimen sequenced was PBMCs or T cells enriched from blood (not recorded which). Here the CDR3 reads CATISGGNTGELFF. CDR3 coding DNA: TGTGCCACGATTAGCGGGGGGAACACCGGGGAGCTGTTTTTT.